The entry that follows covers one TCR beta chain sequence. This record belongs to a study of monozygotic twins with cystic fibrosis. Assay used: immunoSEQ multiplex PCR; TCRdb lists only in-frame clones, some missing. The table records roughly 13,000 clones, over 85% of them present only once. Trimming cost V 3 bases and J 3 bases; bases outside gene matches: 7. This CDR3 has 16 residues. Germline CDR1 and CDR2: SGHTA and FQGNSA. The chain couples TRBV7-2 to TRBJ2-3; TRBD1 agrees at 9 bases. The specimen sequenced was blood. The TCR was taken from a girl between 2 and 10 years old with cystic fibrosis. In nucleotides, the CDR3 is TGTGCCAGCAGCTTCGGGACAGGGATTTCAACAGATACGCAGTATTTT. As protein: CASSFGTGISTDTQYF.